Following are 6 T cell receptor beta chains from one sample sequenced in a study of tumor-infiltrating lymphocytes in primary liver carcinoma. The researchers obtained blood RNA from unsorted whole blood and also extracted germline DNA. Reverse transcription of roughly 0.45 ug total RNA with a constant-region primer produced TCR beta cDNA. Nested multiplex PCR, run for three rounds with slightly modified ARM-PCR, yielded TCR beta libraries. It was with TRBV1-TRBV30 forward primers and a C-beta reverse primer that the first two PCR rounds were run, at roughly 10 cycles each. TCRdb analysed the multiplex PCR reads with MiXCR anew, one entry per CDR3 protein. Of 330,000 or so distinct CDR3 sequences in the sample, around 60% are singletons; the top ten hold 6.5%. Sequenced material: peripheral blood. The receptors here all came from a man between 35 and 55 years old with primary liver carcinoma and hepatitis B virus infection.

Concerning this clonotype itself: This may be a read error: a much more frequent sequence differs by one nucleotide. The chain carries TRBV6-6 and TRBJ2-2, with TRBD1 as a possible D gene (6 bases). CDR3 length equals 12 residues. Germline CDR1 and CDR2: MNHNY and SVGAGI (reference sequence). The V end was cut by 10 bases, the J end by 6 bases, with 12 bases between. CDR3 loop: CANKGDAGELFF. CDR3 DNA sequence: TGTGCCAACAAGGGGGATGCCGGGGAGCTGTTTTTT.

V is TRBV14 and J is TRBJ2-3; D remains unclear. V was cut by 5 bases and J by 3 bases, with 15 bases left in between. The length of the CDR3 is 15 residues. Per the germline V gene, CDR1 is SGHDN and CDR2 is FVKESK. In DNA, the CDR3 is TGTGCCAGCAGCGTAGACCGCGTCGCGACAGATACGCAGTATTTT. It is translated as CASSVDRVATDTQYF.

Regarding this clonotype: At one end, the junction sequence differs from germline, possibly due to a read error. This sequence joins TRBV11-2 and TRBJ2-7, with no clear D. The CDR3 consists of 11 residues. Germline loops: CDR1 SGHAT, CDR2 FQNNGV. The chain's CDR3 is CVSSLLWDTSF. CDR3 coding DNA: TGTGTCAGCAGCTTACTCTGGGATACTTCTTTC.

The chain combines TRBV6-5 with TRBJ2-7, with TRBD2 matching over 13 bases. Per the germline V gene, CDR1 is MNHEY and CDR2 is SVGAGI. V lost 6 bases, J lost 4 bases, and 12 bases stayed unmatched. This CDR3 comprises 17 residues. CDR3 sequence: CASSLRLAGGSSYEQYF. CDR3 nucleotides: TGTGCCAGCAGCCTTAGACTAGCGGGAGGTAGCTCTTACGAGCAGTACTTC.

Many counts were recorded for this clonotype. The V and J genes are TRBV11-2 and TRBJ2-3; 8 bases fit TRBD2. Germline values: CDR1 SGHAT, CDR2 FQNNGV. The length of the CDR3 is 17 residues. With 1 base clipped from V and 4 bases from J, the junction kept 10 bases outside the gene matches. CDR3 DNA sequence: TGTGCCAGCAGCTTAGCGGGGGGACTAGTTTTGTCAGATACGCAGTATTTT. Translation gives CASSLAGGLVLSDTQYF.

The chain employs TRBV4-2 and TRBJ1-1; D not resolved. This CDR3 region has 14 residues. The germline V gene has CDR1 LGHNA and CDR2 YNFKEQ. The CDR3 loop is CGSSQVTGNTEAFF. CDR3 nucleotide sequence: TGTGGCAGTAGCCAAGTGACGGGGAACACTGAAGCTTTCTTT.